This T cell receptor beta chain stems from a study of blood T cell repertoires in COVID-19. Study as a whole: Samples taken during acute and convalescent COVID-19 were collected in the United States, Italy and Spain.

Under the authors' procedure: Amplification with reference gene primers provided the estimates of nucleated cell counts. The protocol was immunoSEQ multiplex PCR, while the TCRdb copy is restricted to in-frame clones and leaves out a portion. V and J calls and clone size are given by that table; D and trimming were obtained from the DNA. Among about 43,000 clones listed, over 70% were seen once. Germline CDR1 is SQVTM and CDR2 is ANQGSEA. The trim removed 5 bases at V and 1 base at J, leaving 5 bases unmatched. The CDR3 length is 13 residues. The specimen was peripheral blood. The chain has TRBV29-1 and TRBJ2-7; 7 bases match TRBD1. The sequence was obtained from a woman aged 60-75 years with acute or convalescent COVID-19. The CDR3 nucleotides read TGCAGCGTTAACCCACAGGGGTCCTACGAGCAGTACTTC. It is translated as CSVNPQGSYEQYF.